The clone carrying this TCR beta chain occurred many times. Antigen: not known. The record originates from a study of T-cell reconstitution after alpha-beta-depleted transplantation in children. Study-wide results and limits: Where alpha-beta T cells came from about two months after transplant was reportedly several hundred expanded graft clones. T-cell counts and diversity at one year following transplant were attributed mainly to newly produced T cells.

Using unique molecular identifiers, the investigators prepared the TCRbeta library. MiXCR, run by TCRdb on the PCR reads, gives a single entry per CDR3 protein. The table includes tens of thousands of distinct CDR3 sequences, nearly 9.5% detected once. There are 14 residues in the CDR3. The ends were cut back, 4 bases at V and 2 bases at J, with 9 bases in the middle. Germline loops: CDR1 SGHRS, CDR2 YFSETQ. V is TRBV5-1 and J is TRBJ2-2; possibly TRBD1 or TRBD2 for D (5 bases each). Sequenced here: PBMCs, mostly from graft donor cells, sampled 60 days after TCRalphabeta/CD19-depleted stem cell transplant. The clonotype originates from a male patient aged 2 to 10 who had a stem cell transplant for chronic granulomatous disease, so the T cells may come from the graft donor. The CDR3: CASSVRDNTGELFF. Here the CDR3 DNA reads TGCGCCAGCAGCGTACGGGACAACACCGGGGAGCTGTTTTTT.